The source of this TCR beta chain is a study of shared clonotypes between healthy human individuals. Findings and limits, study-wide: Represented genetic and exposure-history diversity was restricted by having few donors.

The table came from immunoSEQ multiplex PCR; TCRdb's copy has only in-frame clones and leaves some out. The profile shows around 1.4 million clones, 98% to 99% of them singletons. Germline values: CDR1 KGHSH, CDR2 LQKENI. Trimming shortened V by 4 bases and J by 8 bases, and 11 bases separated the two germline ends. This CDR3 is built from 12 residues. Details on this clone: Its antigen is undetermined.

What was sequenced was naive CD4+ T cells sorted from blood. Subset: CD45RA+ positively selected. The receptor was derived from a man aged 25-40 years in good health. This chain connects TRBV18 to TRBJ1-1; possible D gene TRBD1, 5 bases. The CDR3 region has the DNA TGTGCCAGCTCACAAACCGGGGCGGAAGCTTTCTTT. This translates into CASSQTGAEAFF.